This TCR beta chain comes out of a study of T cells after yellow fever vaccination (dated by TCRdb to between 2018 and 2021). Background for the entire study: The SMART-Seq v4 Ultra Low Input RNA kit was used to prepare libraries from fractions with low cell numbers. To follow T-cell clones before and after primary and booster YFV17D yellow fever vaccination, bulk TCR alpha and beta repertoires were sequenced over time. Two healthy male donors, one aged 18 to 29 and one aged 30 to 40 years, made up the cohort. Blood samples were taken at several timepoints before and after primary and secondary immunization, and bulk PBMC replicates and cell subsets were isolated.

What this sample's treatment or condition label stands for: live attenuated yellow fever vaccine strain. Two biological replicates of bulk PBMCs were collected at each blood-draw timepoint. PBMCs were isolated from peripheral blood using a standard Ficoll-Paque protocol. RNA was extracted with TriZol from bulk PBMCs, CD4 and CD8 fractions, and dextramer-positive and dextramer-negative fractions. What the work shows at the level of the full study, not this receptor alone: Computational filtering was needed because FACS-sorted repertoires could contain abundant contaminating clonotypes from the bulk population. The secondary T-cell response was found to be weaker but faster than the primary response, with a peak reached on day 5 rather than on day 15. A small fraction of clonotypes appeared in both the CD4 and CD8 compartments, likely as a result of convergent recombination. Because only a couple of donors were included in the study, the extent to which the findings can be generalized is limited. After the booster, most clones that had expanded after primary vaccination were detected again (roughly 96% of CD4 and around nine tenths of CD8), suggesting broad maintenance of memory.

TCR cDNA was synthesized by 5'RACE template switching, through which a universal primer site and unique molecular identifiers were introduced. cDNA synthesis was primed from both the TCR alpha and TCR beta constant segments. Library amplification involved two PCR steps, and the second step added sample barcodes and sequencing adapters. Libraries were sequenced on Illumina HiSeq 2500 (2x100 bp) or NovaSeq (2x150 bp). The source study handled its data this way. Demultiplexing of reads and collapsing into UMI consensus sequences were performed with MIGEC, and V(D)J alignment was carried out with MiXCR. Clonotypes responding to the vaccine were identified with edgeR on replicate PBMC samples, with the criteria of FDR below 0.01 and a log2 fold change above 5 up to day 15. Bulk clonotypes were assigned CD4 or CD8 identity according to which sequenced CD4 or CD8 repertoire held them at higher abundance. TCRdb cleaned the public reads at Q25 with fastp, built clones with MiXCR and kept in-frame beta chains. Duplicate CDR3 protein sequences are folded into a single record with the most common DNA and genes. The V and J calls reflect TCRdb's pipeline rather than the authors' work. This sample is represented by fewer than 350,000 distinct CDR3 sequences; 8.7% of them were singletons. The ten largest clones capture approximately 19% of the sample.

The cysteine opens and the phenylalanine closes a CDR3 of 15 amino acids. The only DNA kept is the CDR3, 45 bases in frame from the first base. Here V drops 5 bases and J drops 4 bases, and the junction holds 5 bases not matched to any gene. CDR1 and CDR2 (SGHNT, YYREEE) derive from the germline V gene (reference sequence). Points on this clonotype: Its cognate antigen has yet to be identified. Nothing much larger sits one base from this clone, and base qualities are not available.

The rearranged chain carries TRBV5-4 and TRBJ2-2, and TRBD2 matches 10 of the central bases. The sequencing here drew on PBMCs, taken on the day of the first yellow fever vaccination. This TCR came from a man between 18 and 35 years old who received the YFV17D yellow fever vaccine. At the DNA level, the sequence is TGTGCCAGCAGTCCTAGCGGGGGCGGCACCGGGGAGCTGTTTTTT. The translation is CASSPSGGGTGELFF.